These T cell receptor beta chains were read from a single sample in a study of blood T cell repertoires in COVID-19. This table comes from immunoSEQ multiplex PCR, and its TCRdb copy is limited to in-frame clones, with some not included. The table shows under 200,000 clones, with approximately 80% occurring only once. Sequenced material: peripheral blood. The receptors shown here come from a woman aged 60 to 75 with acute or convalescent COVID-19. Each CDR3 is given with its conserved first and last residue. Each record gives: CDR3 DNA, CDR3 protein, V gene, J gene, clone size, D gene. D genes are given only for firm matches. The size field is filled for only some rows; it gives once, few, many or a size class.

DNA: TGTGCCAGCAGTCTCGTCGGCGGGACGGGGAGATACGAGCAGTACTTC
CDR3: CASSLVGGTGRYEQYF
V: TRBV27
J: TRBJ2-7
size: .
D: .

DNA: TGTGCCAGCAGCTTACTCGGCGGAACAACTAATGAAAAACTGTTTTTT
CDR3: CASSLLGGTTNEKLFF
V: TRBV7-2
J: TRBJ1-4
size: .
D: .

DNA: TGTGCCAGCAGCCTCACAGGGCCCCTCGGCACAGATACGCAGTATTTT
CDR3: CASSLTGPLGTDTQYF
V: TRBV7-2
J: TRBJ2-3
size: .
D: .

DNA: TGTGCTAGCAGCTTAGGGGTAGGGGGGGCGACGGAGACCCAGTACTTC
CDR3: CASSLGVGGATETQYF
V: TRBV7-7
J: TRBJ2-5
size: .
D: .

DNA: TGCGCCAGTTCGACAGCAACTAATGAAAAACTGTTTTTT
CDR3: CASSTATNEKLFF
V: TRBV5-1
J: TRBJ1-4
size: .
D: .

DNA: TGCGCCAGCAGCACCCGACAGGTCCCGAACACTGAAGCTTTCTTT
CDR3: CASSTRQVPNTEAFF
V: TRBV5-1
J: TRBJ1-1
size: .
D: .

DNA: TGTGCCAGCAGCCAAGATCTACAGGGAAACTATGGCTACACCTTC
CDR3: CASSQDLQGNYGYTF
V: TRBV14
J: TRBJ1-2
size: .
D: .

DNA: TGTGCCAGCAAAGAAGGGGGTTTAGGCAATCAGCCCCAGCATTTT
CDR3: CASKEGGLGNQPQHF
V: TRBV6-5
J: TRBJ1-5
size: few
D: .

DNA: TGTGCCAGCAGCACTAACAGGGTGAAGCCAAACAATGAGCAGTTCTTC
CDR3: CASSTNRVKPNNEQFF
V: TRBV7-9
J: TRBJ2-1
size: .
D: .

DNA: TGTGCCAGCAGCTTCGCAGGGGAGACTGAAGCTTTCTTT
CDR3: CASSFAGETEAFF
V: TRBV7-9
J: TRBJ1-1
size: .
D: .

DNA: TGTGCCAGCTCACCATGGTTTGCGGGGGGAACCACAGATACGCAGTATTTT
CDR3: CASSPWFAGGTTDTQYF
V: TRBV18
J: TRBJ2-3
size: .
D: TRBD2

DNA: TGTGCCAGCAGCGTAGCAACAGGGGGCTTCAATGAGCAGTTCTTC
CDR3: CASSVATGGFNEQFF
V: TRBV9
J: TRBJ2-1
size: .
D: TRBD1

DNA: TGTGCCAGCTCACCAGGGCCAGGGGAGGAGACCCAGTACTTC
CDR3: CASSPGPGEETQYF
V: TRBV18
J: TRBJ2-5
size: .
D: .

DNA: TGTGCCAGCAGTCCGCGGACGGGAGTGGACTTC
CDR3: CASSPRTGVDF
V: TRBV28
J: TRBJ1-2
size: .
D: .

DNA: TGTGCCAGCAGTTGGGTAAGCGAAGAGACCCAGTACTTC
CDR3: CASSWVSEETQYF
V: TRBV28
J: TRBJ2-5
size: .
D: .

DNA: TGTGCCAGCAGCCCCCAGGGAGGGAGAGTGGTTGAAAAACTGTTTTTT
CDR3: CASSPQGGRVVEKLFF
V: TRBV9
J: TRBJ1-4
size: once
D: .

DNA: TGTGCCAGTCGAGGACTGACCTCCTACGAGCAGTACTTC
CDR3: CASRGLTSYEQYF
V: TRBV7-8
J: TRBJ2-7
size: .
D: .

DNA: TGTGCCAGCAGCAACGGGGAAGATACGCAGTATTTT
CDR3: CASSNGEDTQYF
V: TRBV7-8
J: TRBJ2-3
size: .
D: .

DNA: TGTGCCAGCAGCTTAGCCGGGGGACAGGGGGTCGGGGAGACCCAGTACTTC
CDR3: CASSLAGGQGVGETQYF
V: TRBV7-2
J: TRBJ2-5
size: few
D: TRBD1

DNA: TGTGCCAGCAGCTTAGGAGGAGGGGCAGAATTGGGTGGCTACACCTTC
CDR3: CASSLGGGAELGGYTF
V: TRBV7-2
J: TRBJ1-2
size: .
D: .

DNA: .
CDR3: CASTFGQGASNDTF
V: TRBV21-1
J: TRBJ1-2
size: .
D: .

DNA: TGCGCCAGCAGTCAAACCGGGACAGGGAACACTGAAGCTTTCTTT
CDR3: CASSQTGTGNTEAFF
V: TRBV23-1
J: TRBJ1-1
size: .
D: TRBD1

DNA: TGTGCCAGCAGCAAGGGACAGGAATCCTACAATGAGCAGTTCTTC
CDR3: CASSKGQESYNEQFF
V: TRBV6-5
J: TRBJ2-1
size: .
D: TRBD1

DNA: TGTGCCAGCAGCTTAGCCGGACAGAGCAATCAGCCCCAGCATTTT
CDR3: CASSLAGQSNQPQHF
V: TRBV7-8
J: TRBJ1-5
size: .
D: .

DNA: TGTGCCTGGAGTGTGGGGGCTATGAACACTGAAGCTTTCTTT
CDR3: CAWSVGAMNTEAFF
V: TRBV30
J: TRBJ1-1
size: few
D: .

DNA: TGTGCCAGCAGGCTAGCGGGGGAAAAGTACTTC
CDR3: CASRLAGEKYF
V: TRBV2
J: TRBJ2-7
size: .
D: TRBD2

DNA: TGTGCCAGCAGACAGGGTTCCTGGGACACTGAAGCTTTCTTT
CDR3: CASRQGSWDTEAFF
V: TRBV3-1/TRBV3-2
J: TRBJ1-1
size: .
D: .

DNA: TGTGCCAGCAGCTTGATGACAGGCGGAGACACTGAAGCTTTCTTT
CDR3: CASSLMTGGDTEAFF
V: TRBV7-6
J: TRBJ1-1
size: .
D: .

DNA: TGTGCCAGCACATTGGGACAGGGGTCCTCCTACGAGCAGTACTTC
CDR3: CASTLGQGSSYEQYF
V: TRBV6-5
J: TRBJ2-7
size: .
D: TRBD1

DNA: TGTGCCAGCAGACGGGGGGGTACAGGAAACACCATATATTTT
CDR3: CASRRGGTGNTIYF
V: TRBV6-5
J: TRBJ1-3
size: .
D: .

DNA: TGTGCCAGCAGCTTTACAGGCGCTAATGAAAAACTGTTTTTT
CDR3: CASSFTGANEKLFF
V: TRBV5-5
J: TRBJ1-4
size: once
D: .

DNA: TGTGCCAGCAGTCCTTCAGGAGCGGGGGACACCGGGGAGCTGTTTTTT
CDR3: CASSPSGAGDTGELFF
V: TRBV25-1
J: TRBJ2-2
size: .
D: TRBD2

DNA: TGTGCCAGCAGCCAAGCCGGGACAAGCTCTGGAAACACCATATATTTT
CDR3: CASSQAGTSSGNTIYF
V: TRBV3-1/TRBV3-2
J: TRBJ1-3
size: few
D: .

DNA: TGTGCCAGCAGCTCATATTTTTCCCGGGTCTACGAGCAGTACTTC
CDR3: CASSSYFSRVYEQYF
V: TRBV13
J: TRBJ2-7
size: .
D: .

DNA: TGTGCCAGCAGCTTCGGGGGACAGGTTGGAAACACCATATATTTT
CDR3: CASSFGGQVGNTIYF
V: TRBV7-9
J: TRBJ1-3
size: .
D: TRBD1

DNA: TGTGCCAGCAGCTTGGCCGCGGGGTTCCGGACAGGAGCTTTCTTT
CDR3: CASSLAAGFRTGAFF
V: TRBV5-8
J: TRBJ1-1
size: .
D: TRBD1

DNA: TGTGCCAGTCGACTGAAATCGAACACCGGGGAGCTGTTTTTT
CDR3: CASRLKSNTGELFF
V: TRBV19
J: TRBJ2-2
size: .
D: .

DNA: TGCGCCAGCAGCTCGGGGGGGCCAATGAGCTCTGGAAACACCATATATTTT
CDR3: CASSSGGPMSSGNTIYF
V: TRBV5-1
J: TRBJ1-3
size: .
D: .

DNA: TGCGCCAGCAGGGGTCGGGATTGGGGGAACACTGAAGCTTTCTTT
CDR3: CASRGRDWGNTEAFF
V: TRBV5-1
J: TRBJ1-1
size: .
D: .

DNA: TGTGCCAGCATCCTTGGACTAGCCCAGACCTACGAGCAGTACTTC
CDR3: CASILGLAQTYEQYF
V: TRBV5-4
J: TRBJ2-7
size: .
D: TRBD2

DNA: TGTGCCAGCTCACCTGGGACAGGGTTTGAGGGCCAGCATTTT
CDR3: CASSPGTGFEGQHF
V: TRBV18
J: TRBJ1-5
size: few
D: TRBD1

DNA: TGTGCCAGCAGCCAACTAGACAGGCGGGATTCACCCCTCCACTTT
CDR3: CASSQLDRRDSPLHF
V: TRBV7-2
J: TRBJ1-6
size: .
D: .